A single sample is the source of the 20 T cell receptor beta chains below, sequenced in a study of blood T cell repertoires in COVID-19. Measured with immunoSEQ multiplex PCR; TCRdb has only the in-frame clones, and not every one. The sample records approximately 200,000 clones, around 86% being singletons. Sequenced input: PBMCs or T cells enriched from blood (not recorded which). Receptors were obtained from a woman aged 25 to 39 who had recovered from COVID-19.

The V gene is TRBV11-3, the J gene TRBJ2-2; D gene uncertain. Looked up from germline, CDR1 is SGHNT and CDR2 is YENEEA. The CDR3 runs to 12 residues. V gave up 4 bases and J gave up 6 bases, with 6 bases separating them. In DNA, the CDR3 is TGTGCCAGCAGCTCCCCAGCCGGGGAGCTGTTTTTT. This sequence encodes CASSSPAGELFF.

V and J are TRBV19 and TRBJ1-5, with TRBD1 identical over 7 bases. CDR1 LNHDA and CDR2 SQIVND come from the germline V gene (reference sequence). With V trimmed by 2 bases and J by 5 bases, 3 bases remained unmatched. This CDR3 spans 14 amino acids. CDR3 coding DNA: TGTGCCAGTAGTATAAACAGGGGAGATCAGCCCCAGCATTTT. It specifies CASSINRGDQPQHF. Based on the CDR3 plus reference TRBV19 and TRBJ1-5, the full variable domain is DGGITQSPKYLFRKEGQNVTLSCEQNLNHDAMYWYRQDPGQGLRLIYYSQIVNDFQKGDIAEGYSVSREKKESFPLTVTSAQKNPTAFYLCASSINRGDQPQHFGDGTRLSIL.

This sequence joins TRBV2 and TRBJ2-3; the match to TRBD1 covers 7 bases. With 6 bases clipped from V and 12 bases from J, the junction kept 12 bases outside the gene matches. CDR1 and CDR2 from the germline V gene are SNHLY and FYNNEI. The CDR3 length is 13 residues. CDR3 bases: TGTGCCAGCAGAAAAGGGGGACAGTATGAACAGTATTTT. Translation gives CASRKGGQYEQYF.

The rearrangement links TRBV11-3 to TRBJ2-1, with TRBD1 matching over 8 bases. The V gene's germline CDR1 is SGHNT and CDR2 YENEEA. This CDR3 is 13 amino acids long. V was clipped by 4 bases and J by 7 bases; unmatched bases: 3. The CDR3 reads CASSSRQGNEQFF. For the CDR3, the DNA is TGTGCCAGCAGCTCGCGACAGGGGAATGAGCAGTTCTTC.

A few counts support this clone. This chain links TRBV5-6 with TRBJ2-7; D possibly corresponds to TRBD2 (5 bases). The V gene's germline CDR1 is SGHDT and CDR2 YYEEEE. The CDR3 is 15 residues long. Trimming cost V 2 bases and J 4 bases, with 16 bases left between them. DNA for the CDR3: TGTGCCAGCAGCTTCGGGGTGGATTCACCTTACGAGCAGTACTTC. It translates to CASSFGVDSPYEQYF.

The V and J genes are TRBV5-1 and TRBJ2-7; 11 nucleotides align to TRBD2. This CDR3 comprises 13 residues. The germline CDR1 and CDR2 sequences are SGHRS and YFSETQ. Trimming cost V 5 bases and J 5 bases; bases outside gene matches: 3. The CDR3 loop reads CASRLAGADEQYF. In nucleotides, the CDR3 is TGCGCCAGCAGACTAGCGGGAGCTGACGAGCAGTACTTC.

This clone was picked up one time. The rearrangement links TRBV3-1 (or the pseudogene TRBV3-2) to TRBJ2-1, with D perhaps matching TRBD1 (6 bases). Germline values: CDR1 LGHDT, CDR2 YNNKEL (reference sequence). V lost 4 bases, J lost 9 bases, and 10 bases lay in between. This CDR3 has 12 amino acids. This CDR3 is CASSLRGTEQFF. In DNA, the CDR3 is TGTGCCAGCAGCCTCAGGGGAACTGAGCAGTTCTTC.

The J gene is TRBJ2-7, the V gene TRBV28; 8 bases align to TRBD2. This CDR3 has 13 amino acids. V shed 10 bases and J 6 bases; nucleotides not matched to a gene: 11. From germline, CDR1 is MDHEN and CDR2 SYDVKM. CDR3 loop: CAIGRGGSSEQYF. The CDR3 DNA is TGTGCCATCGGGAGGGGAGGGTCGTCCGAGCAGTACTTC.

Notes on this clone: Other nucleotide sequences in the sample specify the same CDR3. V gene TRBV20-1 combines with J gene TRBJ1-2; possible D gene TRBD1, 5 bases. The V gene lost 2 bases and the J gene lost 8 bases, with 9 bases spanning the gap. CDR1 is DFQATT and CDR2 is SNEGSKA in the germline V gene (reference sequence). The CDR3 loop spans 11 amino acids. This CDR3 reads CSARQGGGYTF. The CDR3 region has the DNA TGCAGTGCTAGACAGGGAGGCGGCTACACCTTC.

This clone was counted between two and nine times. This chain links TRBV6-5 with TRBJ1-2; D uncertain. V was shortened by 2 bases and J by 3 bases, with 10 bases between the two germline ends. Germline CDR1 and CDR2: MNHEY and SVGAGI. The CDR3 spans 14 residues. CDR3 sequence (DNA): TGTGCCAGCAGTTACGGGCAGACCTACTATGGCTACACCTTC. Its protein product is CASSYGQTYYGYTF.

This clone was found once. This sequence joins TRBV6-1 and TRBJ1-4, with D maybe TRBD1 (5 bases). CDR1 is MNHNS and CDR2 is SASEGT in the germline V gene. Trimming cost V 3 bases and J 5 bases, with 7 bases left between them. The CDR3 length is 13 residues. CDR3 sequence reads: CASSDRENEKLFF. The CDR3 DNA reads TGTGCCAGCAGTGACAGGGAAAATGAAAAACTGTTTTTT.

DNA for the CDR3: TGTGCCAGCAGTTCCATGTTACTTTCACCCCTCCACTTT. It translates to CASSSMLLSPLHF. The gene calls are TRBV12-3 or TRBV12-4 and TRBJ1-6; D unclear. V was shortened by 4 bases and J by 9 bases, with 10 bases between the two germline ends. The CDR3 runs to 13 residues.

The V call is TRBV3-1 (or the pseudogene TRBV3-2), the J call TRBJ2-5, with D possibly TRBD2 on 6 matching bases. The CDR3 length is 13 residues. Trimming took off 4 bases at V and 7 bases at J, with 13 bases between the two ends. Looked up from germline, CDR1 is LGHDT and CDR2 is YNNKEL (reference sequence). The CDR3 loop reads CASSRDSRPTQYF. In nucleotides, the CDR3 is TGTGCCAGCAGCCGGGACTCCCGGCCGACCCAGTACTTC.

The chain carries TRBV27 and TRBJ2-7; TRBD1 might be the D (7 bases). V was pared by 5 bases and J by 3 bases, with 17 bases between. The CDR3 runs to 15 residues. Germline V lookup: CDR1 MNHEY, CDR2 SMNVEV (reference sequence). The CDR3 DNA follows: TGTGCCAGCAGTCGGGGAGACAGGGAGGTCTACGAGCAGTACTTC. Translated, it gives CASSRGDREVYEQYF.

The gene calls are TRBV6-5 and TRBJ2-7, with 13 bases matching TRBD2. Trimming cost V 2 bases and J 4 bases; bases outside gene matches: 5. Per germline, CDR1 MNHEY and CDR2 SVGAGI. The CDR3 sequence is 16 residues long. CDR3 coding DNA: TGTGCCAGCAGTTACCCACTAGCGGGAGGGCGTTACGAGCAGTACTTC. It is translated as CASSYPLAGGRYEQYF.

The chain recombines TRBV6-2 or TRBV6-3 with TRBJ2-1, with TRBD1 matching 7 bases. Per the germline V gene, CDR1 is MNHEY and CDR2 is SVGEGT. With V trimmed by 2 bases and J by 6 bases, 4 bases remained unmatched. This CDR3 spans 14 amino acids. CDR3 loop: CASSYRDSFNEQFF. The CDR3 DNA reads TGTGCCAGCAGTTACCGGGACAGTTTCAATGAGCAGTTCTTC.

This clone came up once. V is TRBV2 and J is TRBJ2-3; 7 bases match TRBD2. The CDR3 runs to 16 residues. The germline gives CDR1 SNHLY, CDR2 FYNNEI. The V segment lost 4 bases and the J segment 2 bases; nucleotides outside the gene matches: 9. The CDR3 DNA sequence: TGTGCCAGCAGTGCGGCTAGCGGTAAATACACAGATACGCAGTATTTT. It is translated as CASSAASGKYTDTQYF.

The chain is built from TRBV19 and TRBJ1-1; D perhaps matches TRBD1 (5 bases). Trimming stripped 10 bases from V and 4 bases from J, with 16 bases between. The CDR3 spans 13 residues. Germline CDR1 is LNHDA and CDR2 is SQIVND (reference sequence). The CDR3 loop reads CATLGGEGTEAFF. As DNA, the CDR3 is TGTGCCACCCTGGGGGGGGAAGGCACTGAAGCTTTCTTT.

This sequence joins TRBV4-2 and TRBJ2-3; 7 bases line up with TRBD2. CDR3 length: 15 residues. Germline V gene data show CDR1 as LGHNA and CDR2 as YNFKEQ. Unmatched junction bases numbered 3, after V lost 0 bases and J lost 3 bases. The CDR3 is CASSQESSGTDTQYF. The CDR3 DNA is TGTGCCAGCAGCCAAGAATCTAGCGGAACAGATACGCAGTATTTT.

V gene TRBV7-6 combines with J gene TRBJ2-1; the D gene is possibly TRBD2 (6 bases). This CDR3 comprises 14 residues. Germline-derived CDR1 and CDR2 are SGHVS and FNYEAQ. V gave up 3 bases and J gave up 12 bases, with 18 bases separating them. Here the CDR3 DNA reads TGTGCCAGCAGCTTCCTGGGACTTCTGATGTGGCAGTTCTTC. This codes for CASSFLGLLMWQFF.